Included here is one T cell receptor beta chain sequence, with context. Its antigen is unidentified. CDR1 is SGHRS, CDR2 YFSETQ, per germline. The CDR3 sequence is 14 residues long. Trimming pared 4 bases from V and 2 bases from J, leaving 12 bases between. TCRdb itself ran the 5' RACE reads through MiXCR, one entry per CDR3 protein. This sample yields hundreds of thousands of distinct CDR3 sequences, of which around 9.2% are seen a single time; almost 7% belongs to the top ten. This entry belongs to a study of CD8 T cells in ankylosing spondylitis. General study points: The authors reported significant enrichment of disease-linked clones in matched ankylosing spondylitis synovial fluid.

The rearrangement joins TRBV5-1 to TRBJ2-5; D is perhaps TRBD1 (6 bases). Source material: blood, either unsorted or a sorted T cell fraction (not recorded which). The receptor comes from a male donor with ankylosing spondylitis or in good health (not recorded which). The CDR3 region has the DNA TGCGCCAGCAGCGCGTACGGACAGCAAGAGACCCAGTACTTC. Translation: CASSAYGQQETQYF.